Below are 29 T cell receptor beta chains sequenced from a single sample in a study of blood T cell repertoires in COVID-19. Using immunoSEQ multiplex PCR, the repertoire was profiled, and TCRdb retains in-frame clones only, with some absent. The sample holds around 220,000 clones, roughly 89% seen once. Sequencing used PBMCs or T cells enriched from blood (not recorded which). The origin of the receptors is a man between 25 and 39 years old who had been exposed to COVID-19.

The CDR3 sequence: CASSSSGTGELFF. CDR3 bases: TGTGCCAGTAGCTCAAGCGGAACCGGGGAGCTGTTTTTT. The chain is built from TRBV19 and TRBJ2-2; TRBD2 is a possible D gene (5 bases). This CDR3 is 13 amino acids long. Looked up from germline, CDR1 is LNHDA and CDR2 is SQIVND (reference sequence). V lost 6 bases and J lost 5, with 10 bases in between.

The chain links TRBV2 to TRBJ2-5; no definite D call. The CDR3 length is 12 residues. Germline V gene lookup returns CDR1 SNHLY and CDR2 FYNNEI. The V and J ends lost 6 bases and 4 bases respectively, with 9 bases between them. In DNA form, the CDR3 reads TGTGCCAGCAGGAGGCAGCCAGAGACCCAGTACTTC. This gives the protein CASRRQPETQYF.

V usage is TRBV12-5 and J usage is TRBJ1-3; D is perhaps TRBD1 (6 bases). V was shortened by 1 base and J by 1 base, with 8 bases between the two germline ends. Germline V gene sequence: CDR1 LGHNT, CDR2 FRNRAP. This CDR3 spans 15 amino acids. CDR3 coding DNA: TGTGCTAGTGGTTTGGGCACAGGGTCTGGAAACACCATATATTTT. Protein product: CASGLGTGSGNTIYF.

The rearrangement joins TRBV7-9 to TRBJ2-1; possible D gene TRBD2, 6 bases. V lost 3 bases to trimming and J lost 9 bases, with 6 bases between them. CDR1 is SEHNR and CDR2 is FQNEAQ in the germline V gene (reference sequence). The CDR3 is 11 amino acids. The CDR3 coding sequence is TGTGCCAGCAGCTTGGGGGGTGAGCAGTTCTTC. Protein product: CASSLGGEQFF.

The V call is TRBV19, the J call TRBJ2-7; tentative D call: TRBD2 (6 bases). There are 12 residues in the CDR3. The V end was cut by 8 bases, the J end by 4 bases, with 12 bases between. Per germline, CDR1 LNHDA and CDR2 SQIVND (reference sequence). Here the CDR3 DNA reads TGTGCCAGTTCTGGGCGGGGTTACGAGCAGTACTTC. Translated: CASSGRGYEQYF. Using reference TRBV19 and TRBJ2-7 for the parts outside the CDR3, the full variable domain is DGGITQSPKYLFRKEGQNVTLSCEQNLNHDAMYWYRQDPGQGLRLIYYSQIVNDFQKGDIAEGYSVSREKKESFPLTVTSAQKNPTAFYLCASSGRGYEQYFGPGTRLTVT.

V and J are TRBV12-3 or TRBV12-4 and TRBJ1-2; no clear D gene. Trimming pared 4 bases from V and 3 bases from J, leaving 6 bases between. This CDR3 is 12 amino acids long. CDR3 coding DNA: TGTGCCAGCAGTTACCGGGACTATGGCTACACCTTC. This gives the protein CASSYRDYGYTF.

CDR3 loop: CASSLGTGGGNTIYF. CDR3 DNA: TGCGCCAGCAGCTTGGGAACAGGGGGCGGAAACACCATATATTTT. The gene calls are TRBV5-1 and TRBJ1-3; 9 positions match TRBD1. Germline V gives CDR1 SGHRS, CDR2 YFSETQ. Germline trimming cut 0 bases from V and 4 bases from J; bases unmatched to any gene: 2. The CDR3 sequence is 15 residues long.

Only a few counts were recorded for this clone. The rearrangement uses TRBV5-5 and TRBJ1-5, with D tentatively TRBD1 (5 bases). Trimming stripped 5 bases from V and 4 bases from J, with 7 bases between. The CDR3 covers 12 residues. Germline CDR1 is SGHKS and CDR2 is YYEKEE (reference sequence). DNA of the CDR3: TGTGCCAGCAGTAGGGGTAATCAGCCCCAGCATTTT. Its protein product is CASSRGNQPQHF.

This chain connects TRBV5-6 to TRBJ2-2; D is unresolved. CDR1 is SGHDT, CDR2 YYEEEE, per germline. The CDR3 totals 15 residues. V was trimmed by 5 bases and J by 4 bases, leaving 15 bases between them. CDR3 in DNA: TGTGCCAGCAGTACCACTGACTTATTCACCGGGGAGCTGTTTTTT. It encodes CASSTTDLFTGELFF.

This clone was seen a single time. V is TRBV3-1 (or the pseudogene TRBV3-2) and J is TRBJ2-5, with D hard to call. The CDR3 length is 14 residues. Between the trimmed V and J ends, which lost 8 bases and 5 bases, there was a span of 18 bases. The germline V gene has CDR1 LGHDT and CDR2 YNNKEL (reference sequence). The CDR3 DNA sequence: TGTGCCAGCGAACGAATAGCCGCCGGCGAGACCCAGTACTTC. Amino acid sequence: CASERIAAGETQYF.

This chain joins TRBV24-1 and TRBJ1-2; a weak D match, TRBD1 (5 bases). CDR3 length: 12 residues. Germline assignment: CDR1 KGHDR and CDR2 SFDVKD. V was clipped by 7 bases and J by 6 bases, with 11 bases between them. CDR3 sequence: CATSDGGDGYTF. As DNA, the CDR3 is TGTGCCACCAGCGATGGGGGGGATGGCTACACCTTC.

Comments on this clone: This sample includes further DNA sequences coding for the same CDR3. The CDR3 is CASSPGQGFGYTF. The CDR3 nucleotides read TGTGCCAGCAGCCCGGGACAGGGATTTGGCTACACCTTC. The chain joins TRBV6-6 to TRBJ1-2, with 9 bases matching TRBD1. V dropped 6 bases and J dropped 7; count of bases not matched to a gene: 6. The germline V gene encodes CDR1 MNHNY and CDR2 SVGAGI (reference sequence). The CDR3 spans 13 residues.

This chain links TRBV19 with TRBJ1-6; D possibly corresponds to TRBD1 (6 bases). The CDR3 runs 16 residues. Germline V lookup: CDR1 LNHDA, CDR2 SQIVND (reference sequence). Trimming pared 6 bases from V and 7 bases from J, leaving 19 bases between. CDR3 protein: CASRNQYWTENSPLHF. In DNA form, the CDR3 reads TGTGCCAGTAGGAACCAGTATTGGACAGAAAATTCACCCCTCCACTTT.

This chain connects TRBV7-2 to TRBJ1-3; possibly TRBD1 for D (5 bases). Trimming left V 0 bases short and J 0 bases short, with 9 bases between. CDR3 length: 16 amino acids. Germline CDR1 SGHTA, CDR2 FQGNSA. The CDR3 sequence: CASSLADSRSGNTIYF. DNA for the CDR3: TGTGCCAGCAGCTTAGCAGACAGTCGCTCTGGAAACACCATATATTTT.

The chain uses TRBV6-2 or TRBV6-3 and TRBJ1-6; 7 bases align to TRBD1. The length of the CDR3 is 13 residues. CDR1 MNHEY and CDR2 SVGEGT come from the germline V gene. The junction had 4 bases not matched to a gene; V was cut back by 4 bases and J by 10 bases. DNA for the CDR3: TGTGCCAGCAGTTCAGGGACAGAATCACCCCTCCACTTT. This codes for CASSSGTESPLHF.

The chain is built from TRBV7-2 and TRBJ1-4; TRBD1 is a possible D gene (6 bases). The germline gives CDR1 SGHTA, CDR2 FQGNSA. The CDR3 spans 14 residues. The V end was cut by 5 bases, the J end by 8 bases, with 15 bases between. The CDR3 DNA sequence: TGTGCCAGCAGCACGGGGACAAATCACGAAAAACTGTTTTTT. It encodes CASSTGTNHEKLFF. Full variable domain (remainder filled in from reference TRBV7-2 and TRBJ1-4): GAGVSQSPSNKVTEKGKDVELRCDPISGHTALYWYRQSLGQGLEFLIYFQGNSAPDKSGLPSDRFSAERTGGSVSTLTIQRTQQEDSAVYLCASSTGTNHEKLFFGSGTQLSVL.

The chain employs TRBV3-1 (or the pseudogene TRBV3-2) and TRBJ1-1; 7 bases line up with TRBD1. Trimming at V came to 3 bases and at J to 2 bases, leaving 3 bases not matched to a gene. The CDR3 spans 14 residues. Germline CDR1 is LGHDT and CDR2 is YNNKEL (reference sequence). The CDR3 region is CASSHAGGNTEAFF. The CDR3 DNA reads as TGTGCCAGCAGCCACGCAGGGGGAAACACTGAAGCTTTCTTT.

The chain employs TRBV2 and TRBJ2-2; D possibly corresponds to TRBD2 (5 bases). Germline V CDR1 and CDR2: SNHLY, FYNNEI. The CDR3 has 14 residues. Trimming removed 3 bases from V and 8 bases from J, with 13 bases in between. The CDR3 region has the DNA TGTGCCAGCAGTGAGGTGGGAACTAGGGGGGAGCTGTTTTTT. It encodes CASSEVGTRGELFF.

This rearrangement joins TRBV30 to TRBJ2-3, with TRBD2 matching 7 bases. V lost 4 bases, J lost 4 bases, and 8 bases stayed unmatched. Germline assignment: CDR1 GTSNPN and CDR2 SVGIG (reference sequence). The CDR3 is made up of 14 amino acids. DNA of the CDR3: TGTGCCTGGACCGAGGCTAGCGGATCAGATACGCAGTATTTT. This sequence encodes CAWTEASGSDTQYF.

The chain uses TRBV5-4 and TRBJ1-2, with 8 positions matching TRBD1. With V trimmed by 2 bases and J by 8 bases, 17 bases remained unmatched. There are 17 residues in the CDR3. Germline V gene data show CDR1 as SGHNT and CDR2 as YYREEE (reference sequence). CDR3 sequence: CASSFIIPDRDYGGYTF. The CDR3, as DNA: TGTGCCAGCAGCTTTATAATTCCGGACAGGGATTATGGAGGCTACACCTTC. The full variable domain, with the rest looked up from reference TRBV5-4 and TRBJ1-2, is ETGVTQSPTHLIKTRGQQVTLRCSSQSGHNTVSWYQQALGQGPQFIFQYYREEENGRGNFPPRFSGLQFPNYSSELNVNALELDDSALYLCASSFIIPDRDYGGYTFGSGTRLTVV.

The J gene is TRBJ2-7, the V gene TRBV12-3 or TRBV12-4; no clear D. Trimming removed 6 bases at V and 3 bases at J, with 3 bases between. The CDR3 is made up of 10 amino acids. CDR3: CASSFYEQYF. The CDR3 DNA is TGTGCCAGCAGCTTCTACGAGCAGTACTTC.

This clone was counted a single time. The chain combines TRBV6-5 with TRBJ1-1; possibly TRBD1 for D (5 bases). There are 13 residues in the CDR3. V dropped 2 bases and J dropped 7 bases, with 11 bases sitting between them. CDR1 and CDR2 from the germline V gene are MNHEY and SVGAGI. CDR3 in amino acids: CASSYRQGGEAFF. The CDR3 coding sequence is TGTGCCAGCAGTTACCGGCAGGGCGGTGAAGCTTTCTTT.

This chain connects TRBV12-5 to TRBJ2-5; TRBD1 might be the D (8 bases). The germline CDR1 and CDR2 sequences are LGHNT and FRNRAP. The CDR3 contains 16 residues. V dropped 1 base and J dropped 3 bases, with 15 bases sitting between them. The CDR3 spells CASGLALQGGEETQYF. CDR3 DNA: TGTGCTAGTGGTTTGGCACTACAGGGGGGGGAAGAGACCCAGTACTTC.

V and J are TRBV5-1 and TRBJ2-5; 10 bases align to TRBD2. Looked up from germline, CDR1 is SGHRS and CDR2 is YFSETQ. The CDR3 is 20 residues long. Unmatched junction bases numbered 21, after V lost 4 bases and J lost 3 bases. DNA for the CDR3: TGCGCCAGCAGCGAGATACCAGCTAGCGGGGGACTAATGGACGAAGAGACCCAGTACTTC. Its protein is CASSEIPASGGLMDEETQYF.

This clone was seen a single time. This CDR3 reads CASSQAGSEAFF. Here the CDR3 DNA reads TGTGCCAGCAGCCAAGCAGGGTCTGAAGCTTTCTTT. The chain links TRBV3-1 (or the pseudogene TRBV3-2) to TRBJ1-1; maybe TRBD1 (5 bases). Germline V gene sequence: CDR1 LGHDT, CDR2 YNNKEL (reference sequence). This CDR3 spans 12 amino acids. The V gene lost 1 base and the J gene lost 6 bases, with 6 bases spanning the gap.

The CDR3 is CASSFELTSGGAETNEQFF. DNA for the CDR3: TGTGCCAGCAGCTTCGAACTGACTAGCGGGGGGGCCGAGACCAATGAGCAGTTCTTC. The chain carries TRBV11-2 and TRBJ2-1; 14 positions match TRBD2. J gave up 6 bases and V 3 bases, and 13 bases lay outside the gene matches. CDR3 size: 19 residues. In germline, CDR1 is SGHAT, CDR2 FQNNGV.

This chain connects TRBV7-3 to TRBJ2-2; the D gene is possibly TRBD1 (6 bases). CDR1 is SGHTA, CDR2 FQGTGA, per germline. CDR3 size: 17 residues. The V and J ends lost 5 bases and 5 bases respectively, with 21 bases between them. The DNA for the CDR3 is TGTGCCAGCAGCCCCAATAAGTTGGCCCAGGGGACCGGGGAGCTGTTTTTT. Translation gives CASSPNKLAQGTGELFF.

V gene TRBV9 combines with J gene TRBJ1-2; the D is unclear. Germline CDR1 reads SGDLS; CDR2 reads YYNGEE. The CDR3 spans 14 residues. Trimming took off 0 bases at V and 1 base at J, with 7 bases between the two ends. DNA of the CDR3: TGTGCCAGCAGCGTAGGAGGGTTTAACTATGGCTACACCTTC. Its protein product is CASSVGGFNYGYTF. The variable domain in full, completed from reference TRBV9 and TRBJ1-2, reads DSGVTQTPKHLITATGQRVTLRCSPRSGDLSVYWYQQSLDQGLQFLIQYYNGEERAKGNILERFSAQQFPDLHSELNLSSLELGDSALYFCASSVGGFNYGYTFGSGTRLTVV.

The chain couples TRBV11-3 to TRBJ2-1; 10 bases are a match to TRBD2. From germline, CDR1 is SGHNT and CDR2 YENEEA. After removal of 3 bases from V and 7 bases from J, the junction contained 9 bases not matched to a gene. The CDR3 is 16 amino acids. As DNA, the CDR3 is TGTGCCAGCAGCTTCATAGCGGGGGGCCTGGTAAATGAGCAGTTCTTC. Translation gives CASSFIAGGLVNEQFF.